The 5 T cell receptor beta chains below were found in one sample sequenced in a study of post-analysis software for immune sequencing data. Study observations and caveats: Controls showed lower frequencies than patients for roughly five TRBV segments, and TRBV5-6, TRBV5-1 and TRBV20-1 were among these.

The authors incorporated unique molecular identifiers into the TCR beta cDNA libraries. TCRdb recomputed calls from the PCR reads with MiXCR, one row per CDR3 protein. The table includes 380,000 or so distinct CDR3 sequences, approximately 33% detected once. These receptors have no known antigen. Sequenced sample: blood. These receptors originate from a girl aged 10 to 17 with multiple sclerosis.

The table lists this clonotype with a few counts. The V call is TRBV5-6, the J call TRBJ2-3, with TRBD2 matching 9 bases. The CDR3 is made up of 14 amino acids. Germline CDR1 and CDR2: SGHDT and YYEEEE. The V segment lost 5 bases and the J segment 2 bases; nucleotides outside the gene matches: 3. The CDR3 coding sequence is TGTGCCAGCAGGGCGGGGGGGTACACAGATACGCAGTATTTT. This translates into CASRAGGYTDTQYF.

The chain has TRBV5-1 and TRBJ1-4; D uncertain. Germline lookup yields CDR1 SGHRS and CDR2 YFSETQ. V dropped 4 bases and J dropped 8 bases, with 12 bases sitting between them. This CDR3 has 13 residues. CDR3 residues: CASSRDREEKLFF. The CDR3 DNA follows: TGCGCCAGCAGCCGAGACCGGGAGGAAAAACTGTTTTTT.

CDR3 bases: TGTGCCACTTCTCGGGACAGATCAAGCGAGCAGTACTTC. Its protein product is CATSRDRSSEQYF. The V gene is TRBV2, the J gene TRBJ2-7; 7 positions agree with TRBD1. Trimming removed 10 bases from V and 6 bases from J; junction bases left unmatched: 12. Germline V gene data show CDR1 as SNHLY and CDR2 as FYNNEI. This CDR3 region has 13 residues.

This clonotype has a single count. A clone one base away is much larger, so this may be a read error. V and J are TRBV6-1 and TRBJ2-1; no definite D call. This CDR3 region has 13 residues. Germline V lookup: CDR1 MNHNS, CDR2 SASEGT. The CDR3 is CASVVPVYNGQFF. The CDR3 DNA reads TGTGCCAGCGTAGTCCCCGTCTACAATGGGCAGTTCTTC.

V usage is TRBV12-3 or TRBV12-4 and J usage is TRBJ2-6; no definite D call. This CDR3 is built from 13 residues. V lost 8 bases to trimming and J lost 4 bases, with 9 bases between them. The CDR3 DNA sequence: TGTGCCAGCGGTCCTTCCGGGGCCAACGTCCTGACTTTC. It encodes CASGPSGANVLTF.